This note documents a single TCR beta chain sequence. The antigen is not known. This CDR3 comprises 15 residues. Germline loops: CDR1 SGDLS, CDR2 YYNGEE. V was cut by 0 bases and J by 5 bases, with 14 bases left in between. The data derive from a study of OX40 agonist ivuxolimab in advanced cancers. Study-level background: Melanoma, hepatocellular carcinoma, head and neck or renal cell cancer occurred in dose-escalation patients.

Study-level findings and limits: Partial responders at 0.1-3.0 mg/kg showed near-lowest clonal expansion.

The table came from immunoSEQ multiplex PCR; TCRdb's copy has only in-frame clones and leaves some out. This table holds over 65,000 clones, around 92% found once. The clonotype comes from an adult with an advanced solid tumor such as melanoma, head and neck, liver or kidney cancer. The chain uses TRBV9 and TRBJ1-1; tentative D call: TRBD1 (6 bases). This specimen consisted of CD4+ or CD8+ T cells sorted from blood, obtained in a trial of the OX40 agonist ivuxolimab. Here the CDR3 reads CASSVAVQGQTEAFF. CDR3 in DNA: TGTGCCAGCAGCGTAGCGGTCCAGGGGCAAACTGAAGCTTTCTTT.